These 27 T cell receptor beta chains share one sample of origin, sequenced in a study of blood T cell repertoires in COVID-19. This table comes from immunoSEQ multiplex PCR, and its TCRdb copy is limited to in-frame clones, with some not included. The data show over 50,000 clones, with about 86% seen just once and roughly 15% held by the top ten. Material: peripheral blood. All receptors come from a human donor in a cohort sampled during active COVID-19.

This rearrangement joins TRBV28 to TRBJ2-3, with 9 bases matching TRBD1. V was pared by 4 bases and J by 5 bases, with 7 bases of the junction left unmatched. Germline V gene data show CDR1 as MDHEN and CDR2 as SYDVKM. The CDR3 spans 15 residues. In nucleotides, the CDR3 is TGTGCCAGCAGTTCTACAGGGGGCGGGGGAGATACGCAGTATTTT. Translation gives CASSSTGGGGDTQYF.

The chain carries TRBV6-5 and TRBJ1-5; maybe TRBD1 (5 bases). V was clipped by 6 bases and J by 4 bases, with 7 bases between them. The germline V gene has CDR1 MNHEY and CDR2 SVGAGI. This CDR3 has 12 residues. CDR3 bases: TGTGCCAGCAGGGACACAAATCAGCCCCAGCATTTT. Translation gives CASRDTNQPQHF.

This clone was picked up a small number of times. V usage is TRBV4-1 and J usage is TRBJ2-3; 9 bases are shared with TRBD1. Losses at the gene ends were 2 bases for V and 7 bases for J; bases not matched to a gene: 7. This CDR3 contains 15 residues. Per germline, CDR1 MGHRA and CDR2 YSYEKL. The CDR3 loop reads CASSQRDRDINTQYF. The DNA of the CDR3 is TGCGCCAGCAGCCAAAGGGACAGGGACATAAATACGCAGTATTTT.

The chain employs TRBV27 and TRBJ2-2; D possibly corresponds to TRBD2 (5 bases). Looked up from germline, CDR1 is MNHEY and CDR2 is SMNVEV (reference sequence). The CDR3 contains 14 residues. The germline V and J ends were trimmed by 6 bases and 7 bases, with 15 bases remaining between them. CDR3 region: CASSRTREGGELFF. The CDR3 coding sequence is TGTGCCAGCAGCCGCACTAGAGAAGGCGGGGAGCTGTTTTTT.

The chain combines TRBV6-5 with TRBJ1-4; D is ambiguous. Trimming pared 5 bases from V and 8 bases from J, leaving 9 bases between. Germline-derived CDR1 and CDR2 are MNHEY and SVGAGI. The CDR3 contains 12 residues. The DNA for the CDR3 is TGTGCCAGCAGTACGGGTTGGGAAAAACTGTTTTTT. Its translation: CASSTGWEKLFF.

The chain uses TRBV14 and TRBJ1-3; 10 positions agree with TRBD1. Germline lookup yields CDR1 SGHDN and CDR2 FVKESK. V gave up 4 bases and J gave up 2 bases; unmatched junction bases: 5. CDR3 size: 16 residues. The CDR3, as DNA: TGTGCCAGCAGCCGATTTGGGACAGGGGCTGGAAACACCATATATTTT. This codes for CASSRFGTGAGNTIYF.

This chain uses TRBV6-6 with TRBJ1-4, with D possibly matching TRBD1 (6 bases). V lost 2 bases and J lost 8, with 9 bases in between. Germline V gene sequence: CDR1 MNHNY, CDR2 SVGAGI (reference sequence). The CDR3 covers 13 residues. CDR3 nucleotide sequence: TGTGCCAGCAGTTACCAGGACAGCGAAAAACTGTTTTTT. Protein: CASSYQDSEKLFF.

The rearrangement joins TRBV27 to TRBJ2-2, with 9 bases aligning to TRBD1. Losses at the gene ends were 5 bases for V and 4 bases for J; bases not matched to a gene: 5. From germline, CDR1 is MNHEY and CDR2 SMNVEV (reference sequence). The CDR3 spans 15 residues. CDR3: CASSGDRVSTGELFF. CDR3 DNA sequence: TGTGCCAGCAGTGGGGACAGGGTTAGCACCGGGGAGCTGTTTTTT.

The sample holds one count of this clone. This chain links TRBV7-6 with TRBJ2-7; maybe TRBD2 (5 bases). Germline assignment: CDR1 SGHVS and CDR2 FNYEAQ. V was trimmed by 2 bases and J by 6 bases, leaving 11 bases between them. The length of the CDR3 is 13 residues. CDR3 nucleotides: TGTGCCAGCAGCTTAATTGAGGGAAGCGAGCAGTACTTC. Residues: CASSLIEGSEQYF. The whole variable domain, remainder taken from reference TRBV7-6 and TRBJ2-7, is GAGVSQSPRYKVTKRGQDVALRCDPISGHVSLYWYRQALGQGPEFLTYFNYEAQQDKSGLPNDRFSAERPEGSISTLTIQRTEQRDSAMYRCASSLIEGSEQYFGPGTRLTVT.

The V call is TRBV27, the J call TRBJ2-7, with D possibly TRBD2 on 6 matching bases. The CDR3 is 13 residues long. CDR1 is MNHEY and CDR2 is SMNVEV in the germline V gene (reference sequence). Trimming removed 5 bases at V and 4 bases at J, with 12 bases between. CDR3 bases: TGTGCCAGCAGTCCGGAGGGTCGATACGAGCAGTACTTC. This codes for CASSPEGRYEQYF.

The chain uses TRBV7-2 and TRBJ2-6, with 8 positions matching TRBD2. Losses at the gene ends were 4 bases for V and 0 bases for J; bases not matched to a gene: 8. Germline assignment: CDR1 SGHTA and CDR2 FQGNSA. The CDR3 has 18 residues. The CDR3 spells CASSSKGAGDSGANVLTF. The CDR3 coding sequence is TGTGCCAGCAGCTCAAAGGGAGCGGGAGACTCTGGGGCCAACGTCCTGACTTTC.

In its sample, this clone was seen once. J is TRBJ2-7 and V is TRBV18, with 7 bases aligning to TRBD2. V was pared by 2 bases and J by 8 bases, with 9 bases of the junction left unmatched. There are 14 residues in the CDR3. Looked up from germline, CDR1 is KGHSH and CDR2 is LQKENI. The CDR3 is CASSPAGGRDQQYF. In DNA form, the CDR3 reads TGTGCCAGCTCACCAGCTGGAGGGAGGGACCAGCAGTACTTC.

CDR3 sequence reads: CASSSGTSGRYEQYF. Written as DNA, the CDR3 is TGTGCCAGCAGTTCGGGGACTAGCGGGAGGTACGAGCAGTACTTC. This chain uses TRBV27 with TRBJ2-7; 15 nucleotides align to TRBD2. Losses at the gene ends were 4 bases for V and 4 bases for J; bases not matched to a gene: 2. This CDR3 is built from 15 residues. CDR1 and CDR2 from the germline V gene are MNHEY and SMNVEV (reference sequence).

The rearrangement links TRBV6-2 or TRBV6-3 to TRBJ2-3; TRBD2 aligns across 10 bases. This CDR3 contains 18 residues. CDR1 is MNHEY and CDR2 is SVGEGT in the germline V gene. With V trimmed by 3 bases and J by 2 bases, 11 bases remained unmatched. The CDR3 DNA reads TGTGCCAGCAGTTATCTTATACTGGGACTAGCGACCACAGATACGCAGTATTTT. Its translation is CASSYLILGLATTDTQYF.

The chain couples TRBV7-9 to TRBJ1-5; TRBD1 is a possible D gene (5 bases). Germline loops: CDR1 SEHNR, CDR2 FQNEAQ (reference sequence). The CDR3 extends over 14 amino acids. Trimming removed 2 bases from V and 7 bases from J, with 12 bases in between. The CDR3, as DNA: TGTGCCAGCAGCTTATCGACGGGGGGGCAGCCCCAGCATTTT. It translates to CASSLSTGGQPQHF.

DNA for the CDR3: TGCGCCAGCAGCTTCCTGGACAAGAACACTGAAGCTTTCTTT. It specifies CASSFLDKNTEAFF. The chain recombines TRBV5-1 with TRBJ1-1; D possibly corresponds to TRBD1 (5 bases). This CDR3 is 14 amino acids long. The germline V gene has CDR1 SGHRS and CDR2 YFSETQ. Trimming pared 2 bases from V and 1 base from J, leaving 9 bases between.

This chain links TRBV11-2 with TRBJ1-2; no clear D. The V and J ends lost 0 bases and 4 bases respectively, with 9 bases between them. The CDR3 has 14 amino acids. Germline V gene sequence: CDR1 SGHAT, CDR2 FQNNGV. This chain's CDR3 is CASSLDIPSYGYTF. CDR3 bases: TGTGCCAGCAGCTTAGATATCCCCTCCTATGGCTACACCTTC.

This rearrangement joins TRBV9 to TRBJ1-6; 9 positions match TRBD1. The ends lost 1 base at V and 9 bases at J; junction bases unmatched: 11. Per the germline V gene, CDR1 is SGDLS and CDR2 is YYNGEE. The CDR3 runs to 17 residues. The CDR3 DNA reads TGTGCCAGCAGCGTAACCCCGTCGGGGACAGGGAGTTCACCCCTCCACTTT. This sequence encodes CASSVTPSGTGSSPLHF.

This clone was counted a single time. The chain joins TRBV14 to TRBJ1-1, with D uncertain. This CDR3 is 13 amino acids long. Trimming pared 3 bases from V and 5 bases from J, leaving 10 bases between. Germline-derived CDR1 and CDR2 are SGHDN and FVKESK. The CDR3 sequence: CASSQGRLTEAFF. In nucleotides, the CDR3 is TGTGCCAGCAGCCAGGGGAGGTTGACTGAAGCTTTCTTT.

CDR3 sequence reads: CASSIRTPYEQYF. CDR3 in DNA: TGTGCCAGCAGTATTCGGACACCGTACGAGCAGTACTTC. The chain has TRBV28 and TRBJ2-7; D is possibly TRBD1 (5 bases). The CDR3 has 13 amino acids. The ends were cut back, 5 bases at V and 4 bases at J, with 12 bases in the middle. CDR1 and CDR2 from the germline V gene are MDHEN and SYDVKM. The full variable domain, completed using reference TRBV28 and TRBJ2-7, is DVKVTQSSRYLVKRTGEKVFLECVQDMDHENMFWYRQDPGLGLRLIYFSYDVKMKEKGDIPEGYSVSREKKERFSLILESASTNQTSMYLCASSIRTPYEQYFGPGTRLTVT.

The CDR3 loop reads CASSLLGLAGTDTQYF. The DNA for the CDR3 is TGCGCCAGCAGCTTGTTGGGACTAGCGGGGACAGATACGCAGTATTTT. V gene TRBV5-1 combines with J gene TRBJ2-3; 13 bases agree with TRBD2. With 1 base clipped from V and 3 bases from J, the junction kept 2 bases outside the gene matches. CDR1 and CDR2 from the germline V gene are SGHRS and YFSETQ. This CDR3 region has 16 residues.

The chain joins TRBV30 to TRBJ1-1, with a possible D match to TRBD1 (5 bases). Germline values: CDR1 GTSNPN, CDR2 SVGIG (reference sequence). V was clipped by 3 bases and J by 8 bases, with 13 bases between them. The CDR3 sequence is 12 residues long. The CDR3 DNA reads as TGTGCCTGGAGCCGCTTGGGGGGAGAAGCTTTCTTT. It yields the protein CAWSRLGGEAFF.

The J gene is TRBJ2-5, the V gene TRBV15, with a tentative D call TRBD2 (6 bases). V lost 1 base and J 4 bases, leaving 25 bases between the germline ends. The CDR3 has 19 amino acids. Germline V gene sequence: CDR1 LNHNV, CDR2 YYDKDF (reference sequence). CDR3 bases: TGTGCCACCAGCAGAGTGGGAACTACGGGACTCCGGCGGGGAGAGACCCAGTACTTC. This codes for CATSRVGTTGLRRGETQYF.

The chain combines TRBV7-2 with TRBJ2-7, with a weak D call TRBD1 (7 bases). Germline lookup yields CDR1 SGHTA and CDR2 FQGNSA. CDR3 size: 15 residues. The V end was cut by 5 bases, the J end by 4 bases, with 18 bases between. The CDR3 is CASSPSEGAYYEQYF. In DNA, the CDR3 is TGTGCCAGCAGCCCCTCGGAGGGGGCTTATTACGAGCAGTACTTC. The complete variable domain, with remaining parts taken from reference TRBV7-2 and TRBJ2-7, reads GAGVSQSPSNKVTEKGKDVELRCDPISGHTALYWYRQSLGQGLEFLIYFQGNSAPDKSGLPSDRFSAERTGGSVSTLTIQRTQQEDSAVYLCASSPSEGAYYEQYFGPGTRLTVT.

The V and J genes are TRBV18 and TRBJ2-7, with a weak D call TRBD2 (5 bases). Germline V gene sequence: CDR1 KGHSH, CDR2 LQKENI. Between the trimmed V and J ends, which lost 3 bases and 1 base, there was a span of 13 bases. CDR3 length: 15 residues. This CDR3 reads CASSPWTAGSYEQYF. For the CDR3, the DNA is TGTGCCAGCTCACCCTGGACTGCCGGTTCCTACGAGCAGTACTTC.

The chain is built from TRBV2 and TRBJ2-7, with TRBD2 identical over 7 bases. The CDR3 is made up of 13 amino acids. After removal of 8 bases from V and 11 bases from J, the junction contained 15 bases not matched to a gene. The germline CDR1 and CDR2 sequences are SNHLY and FYNNEI. CDR3 protein: CASLGGGLRLEYF. Here the CDR3 DNA reads TGTGCCAGCCTTGGGGGGGGTCTAAGGTTGGAGTACTTC. Drawing the rest from reference TRBV2 and TRBJ2-7, the complete variable domain is EPEVTQTPSHQVTQMGQEVILRCVPISNHLYFYWYRQILGQKVEFLVSFYNNEISEKSEIFDDQFSVERPDGSNFTLKIRSTKLEDSAMYFCASLGGGLRLEYFGPGTRLTVT.

Only one count was recorded for this clone. This chain links TRBV24-1 with TRBJ2-5; D is uncertain. Germline V CDR1 and CDR2: KGHDR, SFDVKD. CDR3 length: 12 residues. V was pared by 6 bases and J by 5 bases, with 9 bases between. The CDR3 sequence: CATSSGPETQYF. DNA for the CDR3: TGTGCCACCAGTTCTGGCCCCGAGACCCAGTACTTC.